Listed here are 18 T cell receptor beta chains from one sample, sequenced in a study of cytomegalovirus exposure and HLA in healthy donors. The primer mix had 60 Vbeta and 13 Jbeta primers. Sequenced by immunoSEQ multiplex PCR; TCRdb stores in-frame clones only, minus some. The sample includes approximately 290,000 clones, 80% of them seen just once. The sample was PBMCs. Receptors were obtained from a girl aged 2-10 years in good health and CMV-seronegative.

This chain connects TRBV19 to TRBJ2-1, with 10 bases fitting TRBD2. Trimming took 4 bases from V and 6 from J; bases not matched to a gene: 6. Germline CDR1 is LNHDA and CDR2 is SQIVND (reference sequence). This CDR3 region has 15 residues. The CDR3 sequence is CASSSLAGASNEQFF. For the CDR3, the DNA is TGTGCCAGTAGTAGCCTAGCGGGAGCGTCCAATGAGCAGTTCTTC.

The CDR3 reads CASSVRGGETGLHF. DNA for the CDR3: TGTGCCAGCAGTGTTCGCGGGGGGGAGACAGGTCTCCACTTT. V usage is TRBV6-4 and J usage is TRBJ1-6; D possibly corresponds to TRBD1 (6 bases). The CDR3 extends over 14 amino acids. The V end was cut by 4 bases, the J end by 16 bases, with 20 bases between. Germline CDR1 reads MRHNA; CDR2 reads SNTAGT.

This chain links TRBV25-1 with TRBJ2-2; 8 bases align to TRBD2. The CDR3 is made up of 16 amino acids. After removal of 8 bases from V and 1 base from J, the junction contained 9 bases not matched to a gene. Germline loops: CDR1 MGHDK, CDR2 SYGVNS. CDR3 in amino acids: CASGFGRGVNTGELFF. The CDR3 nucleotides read TGTGCCAGCGGATTCGGGAGGGGAGTGAACACCGGGGAGCTGTTTTTT.

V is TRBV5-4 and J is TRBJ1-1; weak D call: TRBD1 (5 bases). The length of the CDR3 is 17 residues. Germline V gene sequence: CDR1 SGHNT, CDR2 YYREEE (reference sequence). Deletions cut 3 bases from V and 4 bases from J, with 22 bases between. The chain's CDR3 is CASSWGGRSEVATEAFF. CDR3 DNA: TGTGCCAGCAGCTGGGGCGGCAGGTCAGAGGTTGCCACTGAAGCTTTCTTT.

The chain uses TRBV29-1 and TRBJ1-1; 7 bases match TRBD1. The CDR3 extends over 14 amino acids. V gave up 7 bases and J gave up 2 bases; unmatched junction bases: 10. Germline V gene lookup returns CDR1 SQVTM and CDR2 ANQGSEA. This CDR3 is CSAGTVFGNTEAFF. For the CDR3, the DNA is TGCAGCGCCGGGACAGTCTTTGGTAACACTGAAGCTTTCTTT.

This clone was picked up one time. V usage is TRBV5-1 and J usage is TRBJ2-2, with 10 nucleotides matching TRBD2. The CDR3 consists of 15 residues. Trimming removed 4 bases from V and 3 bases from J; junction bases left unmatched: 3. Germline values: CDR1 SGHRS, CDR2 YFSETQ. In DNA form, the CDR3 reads TGCGCCAGCAGCATAGCGGGGGGAGACACCGGGGAGCTGTTTTTT. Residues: CASSIAGGDTGELFF.

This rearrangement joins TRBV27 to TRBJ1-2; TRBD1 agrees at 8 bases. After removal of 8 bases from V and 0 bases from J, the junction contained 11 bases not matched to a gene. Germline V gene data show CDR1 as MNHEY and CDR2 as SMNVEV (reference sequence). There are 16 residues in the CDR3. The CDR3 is CASRIDRGPANYGYTF. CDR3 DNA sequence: TGTGCCAGCCGAATTGACAGGGGTCCAGCTAACTATGGCTACACCTTC.

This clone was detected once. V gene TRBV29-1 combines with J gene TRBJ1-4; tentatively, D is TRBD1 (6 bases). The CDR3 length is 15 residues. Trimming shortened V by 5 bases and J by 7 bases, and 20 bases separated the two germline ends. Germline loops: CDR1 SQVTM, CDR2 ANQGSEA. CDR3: CSVWLRGIRGEKLFF. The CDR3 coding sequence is TGCAGCGTTTGGCTTAGGGGGATCCGAGGTGAAAAACTGTTTTTT.

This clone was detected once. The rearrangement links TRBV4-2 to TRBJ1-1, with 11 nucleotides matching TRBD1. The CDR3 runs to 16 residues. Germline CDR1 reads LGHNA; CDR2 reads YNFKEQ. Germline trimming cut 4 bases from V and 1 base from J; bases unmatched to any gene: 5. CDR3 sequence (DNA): TGTGCCAGCAGCCCTGCCGGGACAGGGGGGAACACTGAAGCTTTCTTT. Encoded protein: CASSPAGTGGNTEAFF.

CDR3 sequence reads: CASSQGGGSYEQYF. The CDR3 DNA is TGTGCCAGCAGCCAAGGAGGGGGTTCGTACGAGCAGTACTTC. The V gene is TRBV4-2, the J gene TRBJ2-7; TRBD1 might be the D (6 bases). The V and J ends lost 1 base and 4 bases respectively, with 11 bases between them. The length of the CDR3 is 14 residues. Germline CDR1 LGHNA, CDR2 YNFKEQ.

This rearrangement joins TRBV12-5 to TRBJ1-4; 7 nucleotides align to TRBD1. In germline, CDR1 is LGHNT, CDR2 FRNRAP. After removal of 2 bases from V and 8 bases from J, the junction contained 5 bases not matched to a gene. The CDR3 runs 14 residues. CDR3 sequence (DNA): TGTGCTAGTGGTTTGAAAGGGACAGCAGAAAAACTGTTTTTT. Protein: CASGLKGTAEKLFF.

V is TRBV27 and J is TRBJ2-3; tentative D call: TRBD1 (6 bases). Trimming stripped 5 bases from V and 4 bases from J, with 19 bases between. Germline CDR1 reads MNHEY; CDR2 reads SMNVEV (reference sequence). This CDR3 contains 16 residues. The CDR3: CASSPALQGMADTQYF. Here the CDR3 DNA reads TGTGCCAGCAGTCCCGCCCTACAGGGTATGGCAGATACGCAGTATTTT.

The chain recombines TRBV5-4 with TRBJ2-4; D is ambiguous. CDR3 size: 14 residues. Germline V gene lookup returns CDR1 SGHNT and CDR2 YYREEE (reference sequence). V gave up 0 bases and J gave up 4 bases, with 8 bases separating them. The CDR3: CASSLAGGKNIQYF. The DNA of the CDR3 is TGTGCCAGCAGCTTGGCTGGCGGAAAAAACATTCAGTACTTC.

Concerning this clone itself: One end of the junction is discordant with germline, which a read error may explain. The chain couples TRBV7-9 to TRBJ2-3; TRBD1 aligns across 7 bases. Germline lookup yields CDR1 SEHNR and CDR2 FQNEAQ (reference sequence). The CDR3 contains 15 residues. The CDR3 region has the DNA TGTTCCAGCAGCTCCCGGGACAGCCACACAGATACGCAGTATTTT. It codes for CSSSSRDSHTDTQYF.

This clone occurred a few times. The CDR3 DNA follows: TGTGCCAGCTCACCACCAAGCGGGAGGTCCTACAATGAGCAGTTCTTC. It yields the protein CASSPPSGRSYNEQFF. The V gene is TRBV18, the J gene TRBJ2-1, with 9 bases fitting TRBD2. Germline-derived CDR1 and CDR2 are KGHSH and LQKENI. J gave up 1 base and V 0 bases, and 1 base lay outside the gene matches. The CDR3 length is 16 residues. Together with reference TRBV18 and TRBJ2-1, the CDR3 gives the full variable domain: NAGVMQNPRHLVRRRGQEARLRCSPMKGHSHVYWYRQLPEEGLKFMVYLQKENIIDESGMPKERFSAEFPKEGPSILRIQQVVRGDSAAYFCASSPPSGRSYNEQFFGPGTRLTVL.

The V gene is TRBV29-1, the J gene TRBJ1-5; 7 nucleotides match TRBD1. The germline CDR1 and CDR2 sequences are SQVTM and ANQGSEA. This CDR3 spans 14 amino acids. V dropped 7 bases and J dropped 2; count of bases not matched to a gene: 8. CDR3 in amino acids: CSARTGAGNQPQHF. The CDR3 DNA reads TGCAGCGCCAGAACAGGGGCTGGCAATCAGCCCCAGCATTTT.

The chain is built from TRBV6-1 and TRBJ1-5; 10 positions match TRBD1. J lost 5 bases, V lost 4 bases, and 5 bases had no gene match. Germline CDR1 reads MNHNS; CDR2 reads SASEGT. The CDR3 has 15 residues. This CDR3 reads CASSGDRGHHQPQHF. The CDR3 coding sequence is TGTGCCAGCAGTGGGGACAGGGGACACCATCAGCCCCAGCATTTT.

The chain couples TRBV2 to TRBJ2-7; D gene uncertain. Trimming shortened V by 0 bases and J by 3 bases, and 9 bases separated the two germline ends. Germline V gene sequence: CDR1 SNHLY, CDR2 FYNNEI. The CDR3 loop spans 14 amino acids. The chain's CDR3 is CASSEARGNYEQYF. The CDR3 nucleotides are TGTGCCAGCAGTGAAGCTCGCGGAAACTACGAGCAGTACTTC.